This T cell receptor (beta chain) was sequenced during a study of graft-versus-host responses after intestinal transplantation. Study summary: The recipients all started with anti-thymocyte globulin induction and then took tacrolimus and steroids for 3 to 4 years.

Whole-study results and caveats: Allografts carried high graft-versus-host to host-versus-graft clonal ratios in patients having graft-donor T cell macrochimerism. GvH clones appeared in recipient marrow, some first in ileum or blood.

Upon completion of the reaction, proliferating CFSE-low responders, both CD3+CD4+ and CD3+CD8+, were sorted. Libraries were prepared by immunoSEQ multiplex PCR; TCRdb keeps only in-frame clonotypes and omits some of them. The sample holds 20,000 to 30,000 clones, around 40% seen once. The receptor was derived from a human patient who received an intestinal transplant. Sequenced material: alloreactive CD4+ T cells from a mixed lymphocyte reaction culture, taken before intestinal transplant. This sample's subset: CFSE-low proliferating T cells sorted from approximately 6-day pre-transplant mixed lymphocyte reaction (GvH or HvG direction).

The CDR3 DNA sequence: TGCAGCGGTAGACAGGGACCGGGACAGCCCCAGCATTTT. Amino acids: CSGRQGPGQPQHF. The chain is built from TRBV29-1 and TRBJ1-5, with TRBD1 identical over 7 bases. The CDR3 runs to 13 residues. V shed 7 bases and J 7 bases; nucleotides not matched to a gene: 10. In germline, CDR1 is SQVTM, CDR2 ANQGSEA.